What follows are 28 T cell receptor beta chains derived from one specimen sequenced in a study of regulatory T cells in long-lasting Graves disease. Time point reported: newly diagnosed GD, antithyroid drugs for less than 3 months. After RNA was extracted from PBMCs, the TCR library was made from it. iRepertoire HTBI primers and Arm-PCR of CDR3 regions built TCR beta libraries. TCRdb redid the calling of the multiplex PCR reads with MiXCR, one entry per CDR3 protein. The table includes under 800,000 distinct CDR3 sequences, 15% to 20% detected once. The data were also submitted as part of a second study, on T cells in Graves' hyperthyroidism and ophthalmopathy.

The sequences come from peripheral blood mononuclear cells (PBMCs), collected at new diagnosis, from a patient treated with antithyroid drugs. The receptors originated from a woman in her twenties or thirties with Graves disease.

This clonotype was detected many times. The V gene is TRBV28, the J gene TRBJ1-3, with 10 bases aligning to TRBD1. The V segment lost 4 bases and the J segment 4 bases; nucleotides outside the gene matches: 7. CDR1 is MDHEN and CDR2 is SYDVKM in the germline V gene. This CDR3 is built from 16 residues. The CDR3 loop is CASSWGTGVTGNTIYF. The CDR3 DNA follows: TGTGCCAGCAGTTGGGGGACAGGGGTGACGGGAAACACCATATATTTT.

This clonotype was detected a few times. DNA for the CDR3: TGTGCCAGCAGCATCAGGATGAACACTGAAGCTTTCTTT. It specifies CASSIRMNTEAFF. This sequence joins TRBV9 and TRBJ1-1; the D is unclear. The V end was cut by 4 bases, the J end by 0 bases, with 7 bases between. This CDR3 has 13 amino acids. Germline loops: CDR1 SGDLS, CDR2 YYNGEE.

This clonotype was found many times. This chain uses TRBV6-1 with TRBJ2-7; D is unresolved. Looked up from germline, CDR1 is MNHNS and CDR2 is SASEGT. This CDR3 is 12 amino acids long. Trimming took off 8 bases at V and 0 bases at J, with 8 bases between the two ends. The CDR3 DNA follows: TGTGCCAGCCAGCCCTCCTCCTACGAGCAGTACTTC. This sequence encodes CASQPSSYEQYF.

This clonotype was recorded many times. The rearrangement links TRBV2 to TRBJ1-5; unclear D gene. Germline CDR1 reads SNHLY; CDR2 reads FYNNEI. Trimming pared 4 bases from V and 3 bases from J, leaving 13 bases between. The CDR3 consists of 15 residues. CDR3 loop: CASSGGLGLNQPQHF. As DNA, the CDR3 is TGTGCCAGCAGTGGGGGTCTAGGCCTCAATCAGCCCCAGCATTTT.

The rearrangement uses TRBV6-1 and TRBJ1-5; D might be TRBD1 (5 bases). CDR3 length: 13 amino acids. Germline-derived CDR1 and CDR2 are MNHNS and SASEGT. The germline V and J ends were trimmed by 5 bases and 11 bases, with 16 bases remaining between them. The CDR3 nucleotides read TGTGCCAGCAGTAAAGAGGGGACCGGGGCCCAGCATTTT. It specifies CASSKEGTGAQHF.

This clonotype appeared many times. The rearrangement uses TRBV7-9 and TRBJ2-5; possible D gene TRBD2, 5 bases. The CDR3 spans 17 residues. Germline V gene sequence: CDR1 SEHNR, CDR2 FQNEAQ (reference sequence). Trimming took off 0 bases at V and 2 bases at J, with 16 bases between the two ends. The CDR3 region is CASSLAVGAAQQETQYF. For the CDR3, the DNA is TGTGCCAGCAGCTTAGCGGTTGGAGCGGCACAGCAAGAGACCCAGTACTTC.

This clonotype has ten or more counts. The CDR3 protein is CSVIGDSVYEQYF. In DNA, the CDR3 is TGCAGTGTAATCGGGGACAGTGTCTACGAGCAGTACTTC. The rearrangement links TRBV20-1 to TRBJ2-7; 7 nucleotides align to TRBD1. Germline lookup yields CDR1 DFQATT and CDR2 SNEGSKA (reference sequence). Trimming took 7 bases from V and 3 from J; bases not matched to a gene: 9. The CDR3 is made up of 13 amino acids.

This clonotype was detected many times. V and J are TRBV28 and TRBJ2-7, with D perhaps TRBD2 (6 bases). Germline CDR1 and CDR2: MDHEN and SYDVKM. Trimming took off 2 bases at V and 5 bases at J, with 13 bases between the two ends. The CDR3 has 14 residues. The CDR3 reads CASSLGGSRHEQYF. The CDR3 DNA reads TGTGCCAGCAGTTTAGGGGGGAGCCGCCACGAGCAGTACTTC.

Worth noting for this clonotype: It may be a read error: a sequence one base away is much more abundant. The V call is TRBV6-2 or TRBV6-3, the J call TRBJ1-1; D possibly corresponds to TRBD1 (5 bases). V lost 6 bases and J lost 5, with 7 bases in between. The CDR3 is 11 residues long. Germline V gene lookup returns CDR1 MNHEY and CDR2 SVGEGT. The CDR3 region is CASRRQTEAFF. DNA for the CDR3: TGTGCCAGCAGGAGACAGACTGAAGCTTTCTTT.

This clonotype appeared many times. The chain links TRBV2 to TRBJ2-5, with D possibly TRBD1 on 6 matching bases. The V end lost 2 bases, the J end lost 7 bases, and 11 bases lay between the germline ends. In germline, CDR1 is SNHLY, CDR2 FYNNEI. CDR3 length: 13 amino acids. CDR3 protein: CASSERGFGTQYF. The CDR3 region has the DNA TGTGCCAGCAGTGAAAGGGGGTTTGGGACCCAGTACTTC.

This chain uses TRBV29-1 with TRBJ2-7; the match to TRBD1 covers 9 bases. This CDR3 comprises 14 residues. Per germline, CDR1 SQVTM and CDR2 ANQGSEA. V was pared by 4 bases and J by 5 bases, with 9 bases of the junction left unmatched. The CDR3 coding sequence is TGCAGCGTTGGAGGGACAGGGAACCTCCACGAGCAGTACTTC. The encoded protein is CSVGGTGNLHEQYF.

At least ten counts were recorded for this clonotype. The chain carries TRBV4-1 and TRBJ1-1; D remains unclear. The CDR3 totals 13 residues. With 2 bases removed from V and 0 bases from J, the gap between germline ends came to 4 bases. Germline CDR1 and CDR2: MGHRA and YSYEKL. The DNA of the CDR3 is TGCGCCAGCAGCCAACAAATGAACACTGAAGCTTTCTTT. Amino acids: CASSQQMNTEAFF.

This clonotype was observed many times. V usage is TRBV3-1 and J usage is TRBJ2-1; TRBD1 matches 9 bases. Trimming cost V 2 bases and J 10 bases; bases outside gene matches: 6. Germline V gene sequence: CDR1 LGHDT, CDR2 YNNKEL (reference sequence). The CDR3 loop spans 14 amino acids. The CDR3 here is CASSQTTGGYEQFF. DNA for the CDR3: TGTGCCAGCAGCCAAACGACAGGGGGATACGAGCAGTTCTTC.

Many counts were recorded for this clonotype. CDR3 sequence (DNA): TGTGCCAGCAGTCCTCGCCCCGGGACTAGCGGGAGTTGGTGGGAGCAGTACTTC. It translates to CASSPRPGTSGSWWEQYF. The chain combines TRBV28 with TRBJ2-7; 14 nucleotides agree with TRBD2. The CDR3 extends over 18 amino acids. Trimming cost V 5 bases and J 7 bases; bases outside gene matches: 16. Germline assignment: CDR1 MDHEN and CDR2 SYDVKM.

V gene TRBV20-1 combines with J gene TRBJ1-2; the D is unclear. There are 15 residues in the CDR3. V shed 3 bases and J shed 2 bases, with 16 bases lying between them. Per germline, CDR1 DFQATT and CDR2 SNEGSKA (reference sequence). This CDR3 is CSASNPESMNYGYTF. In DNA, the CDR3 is TGCAGTGCTAGTAACCCGGAATCAATGAACTATGGCTACACCTTC.

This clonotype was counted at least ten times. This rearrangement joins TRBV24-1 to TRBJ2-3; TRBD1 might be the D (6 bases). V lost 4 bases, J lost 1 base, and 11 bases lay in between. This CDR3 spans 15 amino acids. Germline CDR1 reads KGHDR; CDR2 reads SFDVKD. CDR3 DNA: TGTGCCACCAGTGACCCCAGGGGCCGCACAGATACGCAGTATTTT. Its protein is CATSDPRGRTDTQYF.

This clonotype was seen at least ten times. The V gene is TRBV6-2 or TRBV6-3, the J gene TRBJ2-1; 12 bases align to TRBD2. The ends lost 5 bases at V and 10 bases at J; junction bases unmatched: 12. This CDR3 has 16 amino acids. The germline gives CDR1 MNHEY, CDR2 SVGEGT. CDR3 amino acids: CASSNPSSGRGHEQFF. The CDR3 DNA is TGTGCCAGCAGTAACCCGTCTAGCGGGAGGGGACACGAGCAGTTCTTC.

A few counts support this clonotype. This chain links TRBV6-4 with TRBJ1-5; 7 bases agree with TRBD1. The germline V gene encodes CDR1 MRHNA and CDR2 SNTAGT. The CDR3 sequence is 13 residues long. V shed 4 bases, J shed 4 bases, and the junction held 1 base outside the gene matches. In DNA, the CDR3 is TGTGCCAGCAGTGCGGGACAGAATCAGCCCCAGCATTTT. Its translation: CASSAGQNQPQHF.

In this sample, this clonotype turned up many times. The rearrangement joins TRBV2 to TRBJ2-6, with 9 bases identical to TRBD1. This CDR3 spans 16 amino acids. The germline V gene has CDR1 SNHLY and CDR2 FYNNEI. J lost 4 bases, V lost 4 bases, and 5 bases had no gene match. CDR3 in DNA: TGTGCCAGCAGTGGGTGGACAGGGGCCGGGGCCAACGTCCTGACTTTC. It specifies CASSGWTGAGANVLTF. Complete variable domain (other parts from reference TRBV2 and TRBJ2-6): EPEVTQTPSHQVTQMGQEVILRCVPISNHLYFYWYRQILGQKVEFLVSFYNNEISEKSEIFDDQFSVERPDGSNFTLKIRSTKLEDSAMYFCASSGWTGAGANVLTFGAGSRLTVL.

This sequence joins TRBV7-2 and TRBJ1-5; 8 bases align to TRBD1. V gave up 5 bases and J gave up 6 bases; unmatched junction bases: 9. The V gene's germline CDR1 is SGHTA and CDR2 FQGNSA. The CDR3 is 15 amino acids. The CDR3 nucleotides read TGTGCCAGCAGCACCTGGACAGGGACCGGTCAGCCCCAGCATTTT. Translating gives CASSTWTGTGQPQHF.

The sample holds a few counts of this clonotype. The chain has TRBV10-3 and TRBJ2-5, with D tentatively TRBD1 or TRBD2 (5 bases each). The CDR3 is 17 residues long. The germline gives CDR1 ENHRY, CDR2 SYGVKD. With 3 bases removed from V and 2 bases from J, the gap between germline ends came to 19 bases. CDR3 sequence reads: CAISDPGRSSWQETQYF. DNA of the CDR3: TGTGCCATCAGTGATCCGGGACGGTCTTCGTGGCAAGAGACCCAGTACTTC.

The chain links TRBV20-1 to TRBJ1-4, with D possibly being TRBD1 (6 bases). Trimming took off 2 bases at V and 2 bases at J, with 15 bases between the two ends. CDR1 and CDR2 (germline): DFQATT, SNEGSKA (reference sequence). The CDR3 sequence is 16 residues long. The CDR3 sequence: CSARPSGGYTNEKLFF. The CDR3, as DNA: TGCAGTGCTAGACCGTCCGGGGGCTATACTAATGAAAAACTGTTTTTT.

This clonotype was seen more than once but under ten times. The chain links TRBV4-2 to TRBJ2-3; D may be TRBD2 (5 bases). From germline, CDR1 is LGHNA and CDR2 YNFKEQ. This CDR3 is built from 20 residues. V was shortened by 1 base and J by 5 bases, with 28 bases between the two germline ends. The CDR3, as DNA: TGTGCCAGCAGCCAAGGCCCCTACCCCTGGAGGCCGCAGGTGGTAGATACGCAGTATTTT. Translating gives CASSQGPYPWRPQVVDTQYF.

CDR3 in DNA: TGTGCCAGCAGTTCGGTAGGGTACGGCTACACCTTC. As protein: CASSSVGYGYTF. V gene TRBV28 combines with J gene TRBJ1-2; D ambiguous. Germline CDR1 reads MDHEN; CDR2 reads SYDVKM. V lost 4 bases to trimming and J lost 8 bases, with 11 bases between them. This CDR3 is 12 amino acids long.

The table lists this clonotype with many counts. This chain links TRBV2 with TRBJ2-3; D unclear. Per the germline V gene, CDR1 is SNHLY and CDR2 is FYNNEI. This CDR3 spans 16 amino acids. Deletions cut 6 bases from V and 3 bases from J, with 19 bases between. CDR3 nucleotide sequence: TGTGCCAGCAGGCTGAGGCCCGAGCTCGGGACAGATACGCAGTATTTT. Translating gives CASRLRPELGTDTQYF.

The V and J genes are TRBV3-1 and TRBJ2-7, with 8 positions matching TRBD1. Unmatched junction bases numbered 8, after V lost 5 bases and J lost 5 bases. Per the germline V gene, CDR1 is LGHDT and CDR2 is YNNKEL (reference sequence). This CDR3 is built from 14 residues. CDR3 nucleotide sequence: TGTGCCAGCAGCTTCCGGGACAGGCTCCACGAGCAGTACTTC. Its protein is CASSFRDRLHEQYF.

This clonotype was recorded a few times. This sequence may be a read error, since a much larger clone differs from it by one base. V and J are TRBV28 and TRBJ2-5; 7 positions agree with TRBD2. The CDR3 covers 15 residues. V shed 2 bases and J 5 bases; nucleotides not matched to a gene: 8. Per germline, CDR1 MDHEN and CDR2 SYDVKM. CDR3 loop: CASSLPGSGRETQYF. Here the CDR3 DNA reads TGTGCCAGCAGTTTACCCGGTAGCGGGCGGGAGACCCAGTACTTC. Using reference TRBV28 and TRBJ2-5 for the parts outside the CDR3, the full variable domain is DVKVTQSSRYLVKRTGEKVFLECVQDMDHENMFWYRQDPGLGLRLIYFSYDVKMKEKGDIPEGYSVSREKKERFSLILESASTNQTSMYLCASSLPGSGRETQYFGPGTRLLVL.

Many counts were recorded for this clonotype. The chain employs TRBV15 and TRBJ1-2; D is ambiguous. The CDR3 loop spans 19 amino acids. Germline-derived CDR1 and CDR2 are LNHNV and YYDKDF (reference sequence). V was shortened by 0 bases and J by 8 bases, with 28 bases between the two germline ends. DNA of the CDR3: TGTGCCACCAGCAGAGATCAGTCGGACCTACGAGGGTTAAGAGGCGGCTACACCTTC. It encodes CATSRDQSDLRGLRGGYTF.